The 16 T cell receptor beta chains presented below share a single source sample, sequenced in a study of T cells in Graves' hyperthyroidism and ophthalmopathy. TCR beta CDR3 sequences were amplified from RNA transcripts. HTBI primers were the set used in a first-round RT-PCR of the TCR CDR3. In TCRdb, the multiplex PCR reads were re-called with MiXCR into one record per CDR3 protein. The sample holds fewer than 650,000 distinct CDR3 sequences, over 45% seen once. The sample taken for sequencing was peripheral blood or thyroid tissue (not recorded which). The source is an adult woman with Graves' disease, either hyperthyroidism or ophthalmopathy (not recorded which).

Many counts were recorded for this clonotype. The chain links TRBV4-1 to TRBJ2-7; D remains unclear. The CDR3 sequence is 16 residues long. V gave up 2 bases and J gave up 2 bases, with 16 bases separating them. CDR1 is MGHRA, CDR2 YSYEKL, per germline. DNA of the CDR3: TGCGCCAGCAGCCAAACCCCCCGGACCGAGGCCTACGAGCAGTACTTC. Amino acid sequence: CASSQTPRTEAYEQYF.

The table lists this clonotype with many counts. The chain is built from TRBV9 and TRBJ2-7; TRBD1 aligns across 9 bases. Germline CDR1 and CDR2: SGDLS and YYNGEE. Unmatched junction bases numbered 9, after V lost 0 bases and J lost 5 bases. CDR3 length: 16 amino acids. CDR3: CASSVAASRTGDEQYF. CDR3 in DNA: TGTGCCAGCAGCGTAGCCGCTAGCCGGACAGGGGACGAGCAGTACTTC.

This clonotype came up many times. The chain couples TRBV7-9 to TRBJ1-1; the D is unclear. The CDR3 is made up of 14 amino acids. V gave up 4 bases and J gave up 11 bases, with 20 bases separating them. The V gene's germline CDR1 is SEHNR and CDR2 FQNEAQ (reference sequence). The CDR3 bases are TGTGCCAGCAGCTCCATTACGTACCCGGTGGGGGCTTTCTTT. Translating it yields CASSSITYPVGAFF.

The V gene is TRBV9, the J gene TRBJ1-1, with a tentative D call TRBD1 (5 bases). The CDR3 has 15 residues. V was clipped by 5 bases and J by 4 bases, with 18 bases between them. CDR1 is SGDLS, CDR2 YYNGEE, per germline. Here the CDR3 DNA reads TGTGCCAGCAGTTTCGGGGGTAAGGCTACCACTGAAGCTTTCTTT. This codes for CASSFGGKATTEAFF.

This chain uses TRBV7-9 with TRBJ1-2, with D hard to call. The CDR3 consists of 14 residues. V lost 5 bases and J 3 bases, leaving 13 bases between the germline ends. Per the germline V gene, CDR1 is SEHNR and CDR2 is FQNEAQ (reference sequence). This CDR3 is CASSQGSADYGYTF. The CDR3 nucleotides read TGTGCCAGCAGCCAAGGGTCCGCAGACTATGGCTACACCTTC.

This clonotype came up a few times. The chain carries TRBV5-1 and TRBJ1-6; D perhaps matches TRBD1 (5 bases). The V end lost 1 base, the J end lost 5 bases, and 10 bases lay between the germline ends. Germline V gene data show CDR1 as SGHRS and CDR2 as YFSETQ. The CDR3 spans 15 residues. CDR3 sequence reads: CASSLFAGDNSPLHF. The CDR3 DNA sequence: TGCGCCAGCAGCTTGTTCGCGGGGGATAATTCACCCCTCCACTTT.

There are many counts of this clonotype. The rearrangement links TRBV19 to TRBJ2-6; 7 bases agree with TRBD2. CDR1 and CDR2 from the germline V gene are LNHDA and SQIVND (reference sequence). The V segment lost 5 bases and the J segment 4 bases; nucleotides outside the gene matches: 20. The CDR3 runs 20 residues. CDR3 region: CASSLVGLTSAWAGANVLTF. CDR3 DNA: TGTGCCAGTAGTCTGGTCGGACTTACTAGCGCCTGGGCGGGGGCCAACGTCCTGACTTTC.

The chain uses TRBV29-1 and TRBJ2-7, with 12 nucleotides matching TRBD2. The CDR3 is 13 residues long. Germline trimming cut 6 bases from V and 4 bases from J; bases unmatched to any gene: 4. CDR1 is SQVTM and CDR2 is ANQGSEA in the germline V gene. The CDR3 nucleotides are TGCAGCGTGAAGACTAGCGGGAGTTACGAGCAGTACTTC. It translates to CSVKTSGSYEQYF.

The chain uses TRBV7-2 and TRBJ2-5, with D unresolved. The CDR3 loop spans 13 amino acids. V was shortened by 4 bases and J by 1 base, with 7 bases between the two germline ends. Germline CDR1 is SGHTA and CDR2 is FQGNSA. The CDR3, as DNA: TGTGCCAGCAGCTCAATGGGCCAAGAGACCCAGTACTTC. This encodes CASSSMGQETQYF.

The chain combines TRBV6-1 with TRBJ2-7; weak D call: TRBD1 (6 bases). From germline, CDR1 is MNHNS and CDR2 SASEGT. This CDR3 spans 17 amino acids. Trimming stripped 6 bases from V and 0 bases from J, with 21 bases between. Written as DNA, the CDR3 is TGTGCCAGCAGGGGCGACAGGACCTGGAGAAGCTCCTACGAGCAGTACTTC. This gives the protein CASRGDRTWRSSYEQYF.

V is TRBV20-1 and J is TRBJ1-4; weak D call: TRBD1 (5 bases). The germline V and J ends were trimmed by 0 bases and 7 bases, with 9 bases remaining between them. Germline CDR1 reads DFQATT; CDR2 reads SNEGSKA (reference sequence). This CDR3 region has 13 residues. The CDR3 sequence is CSARDGGREKLFF. CDR3 nucleotide sequence: TGCAGTGCTAGAGACGGGGGTCGTGAAAAACTGTTTTTT.

This sequence joins TRBV15 and TRBJ1-2; a weak D match, TRBD1 (6 bases). Per germline, CDR1 LNHNV and CDR2 YYDKDF (reference sequence). CDR3 length: 12 residues. CDR3 residues: CARTRGGRGYTF. As DNA, the CDR3 is TGTGCTAGAACCCGGGGGGGGCGCGGCTACACCTTC.

In DNA, the CDR3 is TGTGCCAGCTACCCGCGCAGGGGAGGATACGGCTACACCTTC. It is translated as CASYPRRGGYGYTF. This chain uses TRBV7-3 with TRBJ1-2; tentative D call: TRBD1 (6 bases). Germline V CDR1 and CDR2: SGHTA, FQGTGA. The CDR3 has 14 amino acids. Between the trimmed V and J ends, which lost 8 bases and 8 bases, there was a span of 21 bases.

The chain combines TRBV19 with TRBJ1-5; D gene ambiguous. Germline V gene lookup returns CDR1 LNHDA and CDR2 SQIVND (reference sequence). The CDR3 sequence is 14 residues long. V was pared by 3 bases and J by 2 bases, with 8 bases between. Here the CDR3 reads CASSMADGNQPQHF. CDR3 bases: TGTGCCAGTAGTATGGCGGATGGCAATCAGCCCCAGCATTTT.

The V gene is TRBV5-4, the J gene TRBJ2-5; 12 positions agree with TRBD2. CDR3 length: 15 residues. V shed 4 bases and J 4 bases; nucleotides not matched to a gene: 5. CDR1 is SGHNT, CDR2 YYREEE, per germline (reference sequence). The CDR3 here is CASSLTSGRLETQYF. The CDR3 DNA reads TGTGCCAGCAGCCTTACTAGCGGGAGGTTAGAGACCCAGTACTTC.

The gene calls are TRBV7-9 and TRBJ2-7; D is ambiguous. Germline V CDR1 and CDR2: SEHNR, FQNEAQ (reference sequence). Trimming removed 1 base at V and 6 bases at J, with 7 bases between. The CDR3 has 12 amino acids. The CDR3, as DNA: TGTGCCAGCAGCTTAGTTACTCCCGAGCAGTACTTC. Its protein product is CASSLVTPEQYF.